These 13 T cell receptor beta chains share one sample of origin, sequenced in a study of shared clonotypes between healthy human individuals. Terminally differentiated effector memory CD45RA+ cells were excluded by CCR7 positive selection of CD45RO-negative cells. This table comes from immunoSEQ multiplex PCR, and its TCRdb copy is limited to in-frame clones, with some not included. In the table there are around 1.9 million clones, approximately 94% of which are singletons. Specimen: naive CD8+ T cells from PBMCs. These receptor sequences come from a young man in good health. Some clones in this sample may be carry-over from other donors' samples.

The rearrangement links TRBV4-1 to TRBJ2-1; 9 bases align to TRBD2. The germline CDR1 and CDR2 sequences are MGHRA and YSYEKL. The CDR3 length is 15 residues. Unmatched junction bases numbered 8, after V lost 4 bases and J lost 7 bases. The CDR3 region has the DNA TGCGCCAGCAGCCCGGGACTAGCTGCCCGTAATGAGCAGTTCTTC. Amino acid sequence: CASSPGLAARNEQFF.

This chain uses TRBV13 with TRBJ2-3; TRBD2 matches at 8 bases. The trim removed 4 bases at V and 2 bases at J, leaving 8 bases unmatched. The CDR3 is 16 residues long. Germline V CDR1 and CDR2: PRHDT, FYEKMQ (reference sequence). The CDR3 bases are TGTGCCAGCAGCTCACCTAGCGGGCCAAACACAGATACGCAGTATTTT. It translates to CASSSPSGPNTDTQYF.

The chain combines TRBV7-9 with TRBJ2-1; 8 bases agree with TRBD1. Germline lookup yields CDR1 SEHNR and CDR2 FQNEAQ (reference sequence). V shed 5 bases, J shed 0 bases, and the junction held 6 bases outside the gene matches. This CDR3 is 16 amino acids long. The CDR3 here is CASSGQGLSSYNEQFF. The CDR3 nucleotides are TGTGCCAGCAGCGGACAGGGACTTAGCTCCTACAATGAGCAGTTCTTC. The variable domain in full, with the rest retrieved from reference TRBV7-9 and TRBJ2-1, is DTGVSQNPRHKITKRGQNVTFRCDPISEHNRLYWYRQTLGQGPEFLTYFQNEAQLEKSRLLSDRFSAERPKGSFSTLEIQRTEQGDSAMYLCASSGQGLSSYNEQFFGPGTRLTVL.

The CDR3 bases are TGCGCCAGCAGCATCCTCGGGACTACCACCGGGGAGCTGTTTTTT. Translating gives CASSILGTTTGELFF. The chain uses TRBV5-1 and TRBJ2-2; TRBD2 aligns across 7 bases. The ends lost 4 bases at V and 4 bases at J; junction bases unmatched: 7. CDR3 length equals 15 residues. Germline assignment: CDR1 SGHRS and CDR2 YFSETQ.

This chain connects TRBV7-9 to TRBJ2-1; 8 nucleotides line up with TRBD2. This CDR3 region has 17 residues. Trimming took 5 bases from V and 7 from J; bases not matched to a gene: 16. Germline CDR1 and CDR2: SEHNR and FQNEAQ (reference sequence). The CDR3 region has the DNA TGTGCCAGCAGCCCCTCACTGGGGCGGCGGGAGGAGAATGAGCAGTTCTTC. Protein product: CASSPSLGRREENEQFF.

This chain joins TRBV5-4 and TRBJ2-5; TRBD2 matches 10 bases. The junction had 1 base not matched to a gene; V was cut back by 4 bases and J by 1 base. The CDR3 is 14 residues long. Germline CDR1 reads SGHNT; CDR2 reads YYREEE (reference sequence). CDR3 sequence reads: CASSPSGSQETQYF. In DNA, the CDR3 is TGTGCCAGCAGCCCTAGCGGGAGCCAAGAGACCCAGTACTTC.

This chain joins TRBV9 and TRBJ2-2, with D maybe TRBD2 (6 bases). Trimming took off 1 base at V and 7 bases at J, with 11 bases between the two ends. The CDR3 totals 14 residues. Germline CDR1 is SGDLS and CDR2 is YYNGEE. Written as DNA, the CDR3 is TGTGCCAGCAGCGTAAATATCGGGGGCGGGGAGCTGTTTTTT. Its protein product is CASSVNIGGGELFF.

The chain recombines TRBV29-1 with TRBJ1-2, with D possibly TRBD1 on 5 matching bases. The CDR3 loop spans 15 amino acids. The V and J ends lost 3 bases and 3 bases respectively, with 17 bases between them. Germline CDR1 SQVTM, CDR2 ANQGSEA. The CDR3 bases are TGCAGCGTTGAGAGCTTCCAGGGCGACTACTATGGCTACACCTTC. It codes for CSVESFQGDYYGYTF.

The V and J genes are TRBV14 and TRBJ1-2; 7 positions agree with TRBD1. The V gene's germline CDR1 is SGHDN and CDR2 FVKESK. The CDR3 runs to 15 residues. With 4 bases clipped from V and 0 bases from J, the junction kept 5 bases outside the gene matches. This chain's CDR3 is CASSRGQVTNYGYTF. The CDR3 DNA sequence: TGTGCCAGCAGCCGCGGACAGGTTACTAACTATGGCTACACCTTC.

J is TRBJ2-7 and V is TRBV27; the match to TRBD2 covers 10 bases. V was clipped by 5 bases and J by 0 bases; unmatched bases: 4. The CDR3 sequence is 15 residues long. CDR1 and CDR2 (germline): MNHEY, SMNVEV (reference sequence). CDR3 DNA: TGTGCCAGCAGTCCAGGACTAGCGGCCTCCTACGAGCAGTACTTC. Translating it yields CASSPGLAASYEQYF.

The CDR3 is CASTSPGSYNSPLHF. CDR3 nucleotides: TGTGCCAGCACCTCGCCCGGCAGCTATAATTCACCCCTCCACTTT. The J gene is TRBJ1-6, the V gene TRBV27; no clear D. CDR3 length: 15 residues. In germline, CDR1 is MNHEY, CDR2 SMNVEV (reference sequence). The V end lost 7 bases, the J end lost 3 bases, and 13 bases lay between the germline ends.

The chain is built from TRBV7-2 and TRBJ2-5, with D tentatively TRBD1 (5 bases). Trimming removed 5 bases from V and 1 base from J, with 20 bases in between. The germline gives CDR1 SGHTA, CDR2 FQGNSA. The CDR3 extends over 17 amino acids. CDR3 DNA: TGTGCCAGCAGCCCCACCCTAGGGGCGGCGAGCCAAGAGACCCAGTACTTC. This gives the protein CASSPTLGAASQETQYF.

The chain recombines TRBV5-8 with TRBJ2-7; the match to TRBD1 covers 9 bases. V lost 0 bases to trimming and J lost 5 bases; unmatched junction nucleotides: 6. Germline V gives CDR1 SGHTS, CDR2 YDEGEE. The CDR3 spans 15 residues. The chain's CDR3 is CASSLGGTGTDEQYF. The CDR3 DNA is TGTGCCAGCAGCTTGGGGGGGACAGGGACAGACGAGCAGTACTTC. The whole variable domain, remainder taken from reference TRBV5-8 and TRBJ2-7, is EAGVTQSPTHLIKTRGQQATLRCSPISGHTSVYWYQQALGLGLQFLLWYDEGEERNRGNFPPRFSGRQFPNYSSELNVNALELEDSALYLCASSLGGTGTDEQYFGPGTRLTVT.